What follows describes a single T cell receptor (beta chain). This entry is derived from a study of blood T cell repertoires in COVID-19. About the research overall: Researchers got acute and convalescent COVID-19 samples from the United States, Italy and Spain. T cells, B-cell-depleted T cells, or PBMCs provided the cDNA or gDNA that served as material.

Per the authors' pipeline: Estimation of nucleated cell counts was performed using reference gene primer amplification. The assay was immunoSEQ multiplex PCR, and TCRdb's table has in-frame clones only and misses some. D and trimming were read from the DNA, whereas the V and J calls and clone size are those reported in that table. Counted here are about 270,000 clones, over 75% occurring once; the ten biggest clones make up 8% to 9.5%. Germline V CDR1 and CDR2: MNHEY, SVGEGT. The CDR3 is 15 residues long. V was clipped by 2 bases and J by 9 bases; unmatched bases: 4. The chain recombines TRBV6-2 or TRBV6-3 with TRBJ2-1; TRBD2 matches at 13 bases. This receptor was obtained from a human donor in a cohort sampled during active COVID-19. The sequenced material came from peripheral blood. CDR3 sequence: CASSYTSGRASEQFF. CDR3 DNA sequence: TGTGCCAGCAGTTACACTAGCGGGAGGGCCAGTGAGCAGTTCTTC.